The clone carrying this T cell receptor beta chain has just a few counts. The assay ran at deep level. Genomic DNA belonging to each subset was distributed in equal measure over several immunoSEQ plates. The sequencing of unsorted PBMC DNA took place on ten immunoSEQ deep assay plates. The method was immunoSEQ multiplex PCR; TCRdb's version includes in-frame clones alone and lacks a portion of them. The table lists 450,000 to 650,000 clones, roughly 79% of them singletons. The data belong to a study of shared clonotypes between healthy human individuals. The receptor was derived from a woman between 40 and 50 years old in good health. Some clones in this sample may be carry-over from other donors' samples. Sequenced material: PBMCs.

This CDR3 reads CASSFWAGEAGELFF. As DNA, the CDR3 is TGTGCCAGCAGCTTTTGGGCGGGAGAAGCCGGGGAGCTGTTTTTT. The V gene is TRBV7-2, the J gene TRBJ2-2, with 7 bases that match TRBD2. This CDR3 is 15 amino acids long. The junction had 7 bases not matched to a gene; V was cut back by 3 bases and J by 6 bases. Germline V gives CDR1 SGHTA, CDR2 FQGNSA.